The 2 T cell receptor beta chains listed next were all sequenced from one sample in a study of graft-versus-host responses after intestinal transplantation. Libraries were prepared by immunoSEQ multiplex PCR; TCRdb keeps only in-frame clonotypes and omits some of them. The sample carries about 16,000 clones, about 87% recorded once. The sample consisted of PBMCs, taken 110 days after intestinal transplant. These receptors all come from a human patient who received an intestinal transplant, so some T cells may come from the graft donor.

The V call is TRBV18, the J call TRBJ2-3, with D maybe TRBD1 (6 bases). Trimming took 6 bases from V and 3 from J, leaving 10 bases between them. The germline gives CDR1 KGHSH, CDR2 LQKENI. This CDR3 is built from 13 residues. CDR3 sequence reads: CASSPTGTDTQYF. The CDR3 DNA sequence: TGTGCCAGCTCCCCCACAGGGACAGATACGCAGTATTTT.

The CDR3 region is CASSPRDRVSGANVLTF. CDR3 in DNA: TGTGCCAGCAGCCCCCGGGACAGGGTATCCGGGGCCAACGTCCTGACTTTC. The chain carries TRBV7-9 and TRBJ2-6; 9 bases agree with TRBD1. This CDR3 spans 17 amino acids. Germline V gene lookup returns CDR1 SEHNR and CDR2 FQNEAQ (reference sequence). V was pared by 5 bases and J by 4 bases, with 9 bases of the junction left unmatched. The full variable domain, its missing parts supplied by reference TRBV7-9 and TRBJ2-6, is DTGVSQNPRHKITKRGQNVTFRCDPISEHNRLYWYRQTLGQGPEFLTYFQNEAQLEKSRLLSDRFSAERPKGSFSTLEIQRTEQGDSAMYLCASSPRDRVSGANVLTFGAGSRLTVL.